These 20 T cell receptor beta chains came from one sample sequenced in a study of OX40 agonist ivuxolimab in advanced cancers. Profiling relied on immunoSEQ multiplex PCR, and the TCRdb table lists in-frame clones only, not all of them. The table records tens of thousands of clones, around 90% of them present only once. Source: CD4+ or CD8+ T cells sorted from blood, taken in a trial of the OX40 agonist ivuxolimab. The receptors were gathered from an adult with an advanced solid tumor such as melanoma, head and neck, liver or kidney cancer.

This clone was observed a handful of times. The CDR3 protein is CASRQGAETGELFF. The CDR3 region has the DNA TGTGCCAGCAGACAGGGGGCGGAAACCGGGGAGCTGTTTTTT. The chain uses TRBV6-4 and TRBJ2-2; 9 nucleotides align to TRBD1. With 6 bases clipped from V and 5 bases from J, the junction kept 4 bases outside the gene matches. The germline gives CDR1 MRHNA, CDR2 SNTAGT. The CDR3 runs 14 residues.

The chain links TRBV7-8 to TRBJ2-5, with 7 bases identical to TRBD1. With V trimmed by 2 bases and J by 5 bases, 14 bases remained unmatched. In germline, CDR1 is SGHVS, CDR2 FQNEAQ. The CDR3 spans 17 residues. Here the CDR3 reads CASSLYKGQGVGETQYF. CDR3 bases: TGTGCCAGCAGCTTATATAAGGGGCAGGGGGTAGGGGAGACCCAGTACTTC.

A few counts support this clone. The genes are TRBV10-1 and TRBJ1-1, with D hard to call. Trimming stripped 4 bases from V and 2 bases from J, with 8 bases between. This CDR3 is 13 amino acids long. Per the germline V gene, CDR1 is WNHNN and CDR2 is SYGVQD (reference sequence). CDR3 amino acids: CASSVSANTEAFF. CDR3 nucleotides: TGCGCCAGCAGTGTGTCAGCTAACACTGAAGCTTTCTTT.

The rearrangement uses TRBV19 and TRBJ1-2, with D possibly being TRBD1 (6 bases). The germline CDR1 and CDR2 sequences are LNHDA and SQIVND (reference sequence). The CDR3 is 16 residues long. V was shortened by 5 bases and J by 4 bases, with 20 bases between the two germline ends. The CDR3 bases are TGTGCCAGTAGTCTGACCGGGGGGGCCCGAGGCTATGGCTACACCTTC. It is translated as CASSLTGGARGYGYTF.

The V call is TRBV5-1, the J call TRBJ2-7; D gene uncertain. Germline CDR1 SGHRS, CDR2 YFSETQ. Trimming cost V 4 bases and J 6 bases, with 11 bases left between them. The CDR3 is 12 residues long. The CDR3 sequence: CASSPLGSEQYF. The DNA of the CDR3 is TGCGCCAGCAGCCCACTGGGTTCCGAGCAGTACTTC.

V gene TRBV7-9 combines with J gene TRBJ2-1, with unresolved D. The CDR3 spans 14 residues. The germline gives CDR1 SEHNR, CDR2 FQNEAQ (reference sequence). V lost 8 bases to trimming and J lost 0 bases, with 11 bases between them. The CDR3 here is CASAPLGSYNEQFF. DNA for the CDR3: TGTGCCAGCGCCCCCCTAGGCTCCTACAATGAGCAGTTCTTC.

The J gene is TRBJ2-7, the V gene TRBV27; 8 nucleotides align to TRBD1. V was clipped by 2 bases and J by 4 bases; unmatched bases: 4. CDR3 size: 14 residues. CDR1 is MNHEY and CDR2 is SMNVEV in the germline V gene (reference sequence). CDR3 in DNA: TGTGCCAGCAGTTTAATAGGACAGGGATACGAGCAGTACTTC. Protein: CASSLIGQGYEQYF.

The chain joins TRBV6-5 to TRBJ2-7; no clear D. Germline V gives CDR1 MNHEY, CDR2 SVGAGI. The length of the CDR3 is 11 residues. V was shortened by 6 bases and J by 2 bases, with 5 bases between the two germline ends. The CDR3 DNA reads TGTGCCAGCAGCCACACCTACGAGCAGTACTTC. Translated, it gives CASSHTYEQYF.

V usage is TRBV6-6 and J usage is TRBJ2-3, with D tentatively TRBD1 (5 bases). CDR1 is MNHNY, CDR2 SVGAGI, per germline (reference sequence). Trimming took 4 bases from V and 4 from J, leaving 9 bases between them. This CDR3 is 13 amino acids long. The CDR3 DNA reads TGTGCCAGCAGTTCAGGGCCCGCAGATACGCAGTATTTT. This encodes CASSSGPADTQYF.

The CDR3 reads CATQWGYGYTF. In DNA, the CDR3 is TGCGCCACCCAATGGGGCTATGGCTACACCTTC. This chain joins TRBV10-1 and TRBJ1-2; D unresolved. This CDR3 region has 11 residues. Trimming took 10 bases from V and 4 from J, leaving 10 bases between them. Germline CDR1 and CDR2: WNHNN and SYGVQD (reference sequence).

This chain links TRBV5-6 with TRBJ2-4; D tentatively fits TRBD1 or TRBD2 (5 bases each). The CDR3 is made up of 15 amino acids. V lost 4 bases and J 2 bases, leaving 13 bases between the germline ends. From germline, CDR1 is SGHDT and CDR2 YYEEEE. CDR3 residues: CASSPGTISKNIQYF. DNA for the CDR3: TGTGCCAGCAGCCCGGGGACCATCTCCAAAAACATTCAGTACTTC.

The count of this clone is one. The chain couples TRBV4-1 to TRBJ2-1, with D possibly being TRBD1 (6 bases). The germline gives CDR1 MGHRA, CDR2 YSYEKL. The CDR3 runs to 13 residues. V lost 4 bases, J lost 4 bases, and 8 bases lay in between. CDR3 coding DNA: TGCGCCAGCAGCCGAGGACAGTACAATGAGCAGTTCTTC. This encodes CASSRGQYNEQFF.

This rearrangement joins TRBV15 to TRBJ2-7; 9 bases match TRBD2. Germline trimming cut 4 bases from V and 0 bases from J; bases unmatched to any gene: 7. CDR1 LNHNV and CDR2 YYDKDF come from the germline V gene (reference sequence). The CDR3 is made up of 16 amino acids. The CDR3 spells CATSKSTSGASYEQYF. CDR3 DNA sequence: TGTGCCACCAGCAAATCGACTAGCGGTGCCTCCTACGAGCAGTACTTC.

The chain employs TRBV10-2 and TRBJ2-7; 10 bases align to TRBD1. This CDR3 is built from 15 residues. Unmatched junction bases numbered 7, after V lost 2 bases and J lost 6 bases. Per germline, CDR1 WSHSY and CDR2 SAAADI. CDR3 loop: CASSEEGQGYGEQYF. The CDR3, as DNA: TGCGCCAGCAGTGAGGAGGGACAGGGGTATGGCGAGCAGTACTTC.

This chain connects TRBV25-1 to TRBJ1-2, with D perhaps TRBD1 (5 bases). The CDR3 totals 14 residues. V gave up 1 base and J gave up 10 bases, with 16 bases separating them. In germline, CDR1 is MGHDK, CDR2 SYGVNS. The chain's CDR3 is CASSESGRWGLYTF. The CDR3 coding sequence is TGTGCCAGCAGTGAATCGGGGCGGTGGGGACTCTACACCTTC.

V and J are TRBV9 and TRBJ1-5; 8 positions agree with TRBD1. The CDR3 totals 15 residues. With V trimmed by 4 bases and J by 3 bases, 6 bases remained unmatched. Germline CDR1 SGDLS, CDR2 YYNGEE. CDR3 nucleotide sequence: TGTGCCAGCAGCTCCGGGACAGGTACCAATCAGCCCCAGCATTTT. This encodes CASSSGTGTNQPQHF. The whole variable domain, filled in from reference TRBV9 and TRBJ1-5, reads DSGVTQTPKHLITATGQRVTLRCSPRSGDLSVYWYQQSLDQGLQFLIQYYNGEERAKGNILERFSAQQFPDLHSELNLSSLELGDSALYFCASSSGTGTNQPQHFGDGTRLSIL.

The V gene is TRBV28, the J gene TRBJ1-4, with a weak D call TRBD1 (5 bases). Trimming took off 5 bases at V and 5 bases at J, with 12 bases between the two ends. Germline V gene lookup returns CDR1 MDHEN and CDR2 SYDVKM. This CDR3 is 14 amino acids long. The CDR3 nucleotides are TGTGCCAGCAGTACAAGGGACGGGAATGAAAAACTGTTTTTT. Its protein product is CASSTRDGNEKLFF.

This clone is a singleton in its sample. This sequence joins TRBV28 and TRBJ2-7, with 12 bases lining up with TRBD2. The V segment lost 4 bases and the J segment 3 bases; nucleotides outside the gene matches: 7. The CDR3 sequence is 16 residues long. In germline, CDR1 is MDHEN, CDR2 SYDVKM. CDR3 coding DNA: TGTGCCAGCAGTTCAACCCCACTAGCGGGAGGCTACGAGCAGTACTTC. Its translation is CASSSTPLAGGYEQYF.

The chain uses TRBV5-4 and TRBJ2-3, with TRBD2 matching over 10 bases. Trimming removed 3 bases from V and 5 bases from J; junction bases left unmatched: 6. The CDR3 is made up of 15 amino acids. Per germline, CDR1 SGHNT and CDR2 YYREEE (reference sequence). As DNA, the CDR3 is TGTGCCAGCAGCTACTCTAGCGGGAGTAGAGATACGCAGTATTTT. Its protein is CASSYSSGSRDTQYF.

The J gene is TRBJ2-2, the V gene TRBV7-8; 7 bases line up with TRBD2. Germline CDR1 SGHVS, CDR2 FQNEAQ. After removal of 1 base from V and 3 bases from J, the junction contained 8 bases not matched to a gene. The CDR3 covers 17 residues. CDR3 DNA sequence: TGTGCCAGCAGCTTAGTTCCCAGGGAGGGGTACACCGGGGAGCTGTTTTTT. This translates into CASSLVPREGYTGELFF.